The 19 T cell receptor beta chains in this list originate from one sample, sequenced in a study of blood T cell repertoires in COVID-19. Assay: immunoSEQ multiplex PCR; the TCRdb copy retains only in-frame clones and omits some. The sample includes 20,000 to 30,000 clones, 85% to 90% of them seen just once. Sequenced input: peripheral blood. These receptors all come from a man between 65 and 80 years old with COVID-19, enrolled during active disease.

This clone was observed a single time. V gene TRBV27 combines with J gene TRBJ1-6; 8 nucleotides match TRBD1. V dropped 8 bases and J dropped 6; count of bases not matched to a gene: 6. Per germline, CDR1 MNHEY and CDR2 SMNVEV (reference sequence). CDR3 length: 14 amino acids. As DNA, the CDR3 is TGTGCCAGCGTTGGACAGGGCCCTAATTCACCCCTCCACTTT. Protein: CASVGQGPNSPLHF.

The gene calls are TRBV9 and TRBJ2-7; no clear D. The V gene's germline CDR1 is SGDLS and CDR2 YYNGEE. The CDR3 consists of 15 residues. Trimming cost V 5 bases and J 0 bases, with 15 bases left between them. In DNA, the CDR3 is TGTGCCAGCAGTGGGCAGTCCTTCAGCTCCTACGAGCAGTACTTC. Its translation: CASSGQSFSSYEQYF. Full variable domain (missing parts from reference TRBV9 and TRBJ2-7): DSGVTQTPKHLITATGQRVTLRCSPRSGDLSVYWYQQSLDQGLQFLIQYYNGEERAKGNILERFSAQQFPDLHSELNLSSLELGDSALYFCASSGQSFSSYEQYFGPGTRLTVT.

This rearrangement joins TRBV30 to TRBJ1-1; tentatively, D is TRBD1 (5 bases). The CDR3 is made up of 12 amino acids. CDR1 is GTSNPN and CDR2 is SVGIG in the germline V gene (reference sequence). V gave up 2 bases and J gave up 5 bases, with 9 bases separating them. The CDR3 nucleotides are TGTGCCTGGAGTCTACAGGAGACTGAAGCTTTCTTT. Its translation is CAWSLQETEAFF.

The chain links TRBV27 to TRBJ1-2, with 7 bases fitting TRBD1. Germline V lookup: CDR1 MNHEY, CDR2 SMNVEV (reference sequence). The CDR3 extends over 16 amino acids. Germline trimming cut 5 bases from V and 8 bases from J; bases unmatched to any gene: 17. Here the CDR3 reads CASSHFGGRGGLGYTF. CDR3 nucleotide sequence: TGTGCCAGCAGTCATTTTGGGGGGAGAGGGGGCCTCGGCTACACCTTC.

This clone was counted a single time. The genes are TRBV5-1 and TRBJ1-2, with 10 bases that match TRBD1. V dropped 4 bases and J dropped 5; count of bases not matched to a gene: 8. CDR1 SGHRS and CDR2 YFSETQ come from the germline V gene. This CDR3 is 15 amino acids long. Here the CDR3 reads CASSIGTGDGYGYTF. CDR3 nucleotide sequence: TGCGCCAGCAGCATAGGGACAGGGGACGGTTATGGCTACACCTTC.

V gene TRBV5-6 combines with J gene TRBJ1-2; D is unclear. V lost 1 base and J lost 8, with 9 bases in between. The CDR3 runs 12 residues. CDR1 is SGHDT and CDR2 is YYEEEE in the germline V gene. The CDR3 spells CASSLMDSGYTF. CDR3 nucleotide sequence: TGTGCCAGCAGCTTGATGGACTCCGGCTACACCTTC.

This rearrangement joins TRBV7-2 to TRBJ2-7; TRBD2 matches at 9 bases. V trimming: 7 bases; J trimming: 2 bases; junction bases outside the gene matches: 3. The germline CDR1 and CDR2 sequences are SGHTA and FQGNSA. The CDR3 is made up of 13 amino acids. CDR3: CASKGLAPYEQYF. The CDR3 nucleotides are TGTGCCAGCAAGGGACTAGCTCCCTACGAGCAGTACTTC.

The chain employs TRBV12-5 and TRBJ1-3; no firm D call. Germline CDR1 is LGHNT and CDR2 is FRNRAP. V dropped 1 base and J dropped 1 base, with 11 bases sitting between them. This CDR3 has 16 amino acids. CDR3 sequence: CASGLGTLPSGNTIYF. The CDR3, as DNA: TGTGCTAGTGGTTTGGGGACTTTACCATCTGGAAACACCATATATTTT.

The V and J genes are TRBV12-3 or TRBV12-4 and TRBJ2-7; possible D gene TRBD1, 6 bases. The V end was cut by 3 bases, the J end by 7 bases, with 10 bases between. This CDR3 has 12 residues. The DNA for the CDR3 is TGTGCCAGCAGTTTTTGGGACAAGGAGCAGTACTTC. Amino acid sequence: CASSFWDKEQYF.

V and J are TRBV4-1 and TRBJ2-1, with 7 bases lining up with TRBD1. Looked up from germline, CDR1 is MGHRA and CDR2 is YSYEKL. Trimming removed 4 bases from V and 1 base from J; junction bases left unmatched: 4. The CDR3 spans 15 residues. This chain's CDR3 is CASSLGQKSYNEQFF. The CDR3 region has the DNA TGCGCCAGCAGCCTGGGACAGAAATCCTACAATGAGCAGTTCTTC.

This clone appeared a single time. V and J are TRBV5-1 and TRBJ2-3; 12 bases are a match to TRBD2. The germline V gene encodes CDR1 SGHRS and CDR2 YFSETQ. The length of the CDR3 is 15 residues. The V segment lost 6 bases and the J segment 2 bases; nucleotides outside the gene matches: 4. This chain's CDR3 is CASMRTSGVTDTQYF. For the CDR3, the DNA is TGCGCCAGCATGAGGACTAGCGGGGTCACAGATACGCAGTATTTT.

The V gene is TRBV27, the J gene TRBJ1-5; 8 nucleotides line up with TRBD1. J lost 5 bases, V lost 4 bases, and 10 bases had no gene match. Germline CDR1 is MNHEY and CDR2 is SMNVEV (reference sequence). The CDR3 is 16 residues long. The CDR3 here is CASSSTGRGLYQPQHF. The CDR3 DNA follows: TGTGCCAGCAGTTCCACGGGCAGGGGGCTTTATCAGCCCCAGCATTTT.

The chain employs TRBV5-1 and TRBJ1-2; possibly TRBD1 for D (5 bases). V lost 1 base and J 6 bases, leaving 10 bases between the germline ends. The CDR3 contains 13 residues. Germline V gene data show CDR1 as SGHRS and CDR2 as YFSETQ. This chain's CDR3 is CASSLSRADGYTF. The CDR3 DNA sequence: TGCGCCAGCAGCTTGTCCAGGGCGGATGGCTACACCTTC.

The chain combines TRBV19 with TRBJ2-1, with D unclear. The CDR3 contains 15 residues. The ends were cut back, 1 base at V and 4 bases at J, with 11 bases in the middle. Germline V gene data show CDR1 as LNHDA and CDR2 as SQIVND (reference sequence). CDR3 residues: CASSIGRVTYNEQFF. The CDR3 DNA follows: TGTGCCAGTAGTATAGGTCGAGTAACTTACAATGAGCAGTTCTTC.

The chain carries TRBV18 and TRBJ2-7; no definite D call. Germline assignment: CDR1 KGHSH and CDR2 LQKENI. The CDR3 contains 16 residues. V shed 0 bases and J shed 2 bases, with 14 bases lying between them. CDR3: CASSPPAADITYEQYF. The CDR3, as DNA: TGTGCCAGCTCACCACCGGCGGCAGATATAACCTACGAGCAGTACTTC.

The chain links TRBV5-1 to TRBJ2-1, with D perhaps matching TRBD1 (5 bases). With 5 bases removed from V and 0 bases from J, the gap between germline ends came to 9 bases. CDR1 SGHRS and CDR2 YFSETQ come from the germline V gene. The CDR3 is made up of 14 amino acids. As DNA, the CDR3 is TGCGCCAGCAGAGGGGTAAGCTCCTACAATGAGCAGTTCTTC. As protein: CASRGVSSYNEQFF.

J is TRBJ1-2 and V is TRBV29-1; 10 positions match TRBD1. Looked up from germline, CDR1 is SQVTM and CDR2 is ANQGSEA. This CDR3 spans 11 amino acids. J lost 6 bases, V lost 7 bases, and 2 bases had no gene match. The CDR3 spells CSAGTGDGYTF. For the CDR3, the DNA is TGCAGCGCTGGGACAGGGGATGGCTACACCTTC.

This rearrangement joins TRBV6-1 to TRBJ2-7; 12 nucleotides match TRBD1. V shed 4 bases, J shed 6 bases, and the junction held 10 bases outside the gene matches. Germline V gene data show CDR1 as MNHNS and CDR2 as SASEGT. The CDR3 contains 16 residues. DNA of the CDR3: TGTGCCAGCAGTGCCCTCCCGGGACAGGGGGCGGTCGAGCAGTACTTC. This codes for CASSALPGQGAVEQYF.

V gene TRBV19 combines with J gene TRBJ2-1, with TRBD2 as a possible D gene (5 bases). CDR1 and CDR2 (germline): LNHDA, SQIVND (reference sequence). There are 13 residues in the CDR3. Trimming took off 5 bases at V and 2 bases at J, with 7 bases between the two ends. CDR3 loop: CASSATTYNEQFF. The CDR3 DNA follows: TGTGCCAGTAGTGCGACTACCTACAATGAGCAGTTCTTC.